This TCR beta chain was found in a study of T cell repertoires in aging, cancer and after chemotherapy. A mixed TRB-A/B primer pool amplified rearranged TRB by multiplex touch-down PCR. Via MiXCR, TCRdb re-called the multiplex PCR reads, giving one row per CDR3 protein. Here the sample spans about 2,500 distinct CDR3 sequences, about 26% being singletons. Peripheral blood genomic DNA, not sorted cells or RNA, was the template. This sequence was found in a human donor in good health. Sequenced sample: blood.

The CDR3 sequence is CASSLGRRYYGYTF. The CDR3 DNA follows: TGTGCCAGCAGCTTAGGCAGGCGCTACTATGGCTACACCTTC. The chain employs TRBV5-6 and TRBJ1-2; D is uncertain. Between the trimmed V and J ends, which lost 2 bases and 3 bases, there was a span of 11 bases. Per germline, CDR1 SGHDT and CDR2 YYEEEE. This CDR3 region has 14 residues.